One and the same sample provided the 2 T cell receptor beta chains below, sequenced in a study of blood T cells in healthy people across ages. A second PCR, run for roughly 7 to 12 cycles, used a sample-barcoded 5' primer plus a J-beta primer mix. Each CDR3 protein is one row after TCRdb ran MiXCR on the 5' RACE reads. The profile shows 800,000 to 950,000 distinct CDR3 sequences, under 35% of them singletons. These data are also associated with another study on T cells of mothers and their children.

The sample was blood. These receptors all stem from a woman aged 40 to 55 in good health.

The rearrangement uses TRBV7-2 and TRBJ1-1; maybe TRBD1 (5 bases). CDR1 is SGHTA and CDR2 is FQGNSA in the germline V gene. Trimming took 4 bases from V and 0 from J, leaving 9 bases between them. CDR3 size: 14 residues. This chain's CDR3 is CASSSRTMNTEAFF. Written as DNA, the CDR3 is TGTGCCAGCAGCTCACGGACAATGAACACTGAAGCTTTCTTT.

V gene TRBV6-5 combines with J gene TRBJ2-3; TRBD1 aligns across 8 bases. In germline, CDR1 is MNHEY, CDR2 SVGAGI. The CDR3 has 15 residues. With V trimmed by 5 bases and J by 0 bases, 4 bases remained unmatched. CDR3 loop: CASSAQGVSTDTQYF. The DNA for the CDR3 is TGTGCCAGCAGTGCACAGGGGGTTAGCACAGATACGCAGTATTTT.